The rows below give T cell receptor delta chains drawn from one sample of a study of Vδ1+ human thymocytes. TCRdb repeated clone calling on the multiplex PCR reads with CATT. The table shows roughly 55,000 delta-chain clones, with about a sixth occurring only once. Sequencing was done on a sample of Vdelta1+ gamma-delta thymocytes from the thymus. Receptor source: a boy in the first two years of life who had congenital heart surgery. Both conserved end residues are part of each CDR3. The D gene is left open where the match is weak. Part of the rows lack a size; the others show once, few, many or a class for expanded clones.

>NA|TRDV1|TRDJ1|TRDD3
CALGEPRRSEDTTGKLIF
TGTGCTCTTGGGGAACCACGTCGGTCTGAGGATACGACCGGTAAACTCATCTTT
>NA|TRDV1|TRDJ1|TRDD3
CALGELGGDPYTDKLIF
TGTGCTCTTGGGGAGCTAGGGGGGGATCCGTACACCGATAAACTCATCTTT
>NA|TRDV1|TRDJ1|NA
CALGKPRIGTDKLIF
TGTGCTCTTGGGAAACCTCGGATAGGCACCGATAAACTCATCTTT
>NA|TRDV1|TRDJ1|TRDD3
CALGEEGPYGGYADTDKLIF
TGTGCTCTTGGGGAAGAGGGTCCCTACGGGGGATACGCAGACACCGATAAACTCATCTTT
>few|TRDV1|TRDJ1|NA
CALGEVRSLGIVSTDKLIF
TGTGCTCTTGGGGAAGTTAGAAGCCTGGGGATCGTGTCCACCGATAAACTCATCTTT
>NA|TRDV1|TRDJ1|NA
CALGLPRLPRDKLIF
TGTGCTCTTGGGCTACCACGCCTTCCGCGCGATAAACTCATCTTT
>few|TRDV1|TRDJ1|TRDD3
CALDWGTAYTDKLIF
TGTGCTCTTGACTGGGGGACCGCGTACACCGATAAACTCATCTTT
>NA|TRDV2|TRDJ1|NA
CACDKRTKVDKLIF
TGTGCCTGTGACAAGCGAACAAAGGTCGATAAACTCATCTTT
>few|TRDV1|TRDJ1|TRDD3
CALGGRLRTGGIRTDKLIF
TGTGCTCTTGGGGGAAGACTACGTACTGGGGGAATTCGCACCGATAAACTCATCTTT
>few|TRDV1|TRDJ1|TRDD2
CALGGTSYAALSSHKLIF
TGTGCTCTTGGGGGGACTTCCTATGCGGCCCTTTCGTCCCATAAACTCATCTTT
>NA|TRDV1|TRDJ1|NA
CALGDFSLFDKLIF
TGTGCTCTTGGGGACTTCTCTTTGTTCGATAAACTCATCTTT
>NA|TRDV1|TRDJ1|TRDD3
CALGELQQVLPVLGDTDTDKLIF
TGTGCTCTTGGGGAACTACAGCAGGTCCTGCCAGTACTGGGGGATACGGACACCGATAAACTCATCTTT
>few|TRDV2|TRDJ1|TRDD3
CACDRPWYWGLNKELIF
TGTGCCTGTGACCGTCCTTGGTACTGGGGGCTAAATAAGGAACTCATCTTT
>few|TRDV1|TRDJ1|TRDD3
CALGERSVTPGGQYTDKLIF
TGTGCTCTTGGGGAACGATCGGTTACGCCTGGGGGACAGTACACCGATAAACTCATCTTT
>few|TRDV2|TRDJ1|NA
CACDIISPAFLKGGYSDKLIF
TGTGCCTGTGACATAATATCCCCGGCCTTCCTAAAGGGGGGATACTCCGATAAACTCATCTTT
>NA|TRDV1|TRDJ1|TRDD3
CALGYPTLSTWGIASGYTDKLIF
TGTGCTCTTGGGTATCCCACCCTTAGTACCTGGGGGATAGCATCCGGCTACACCGATAAACTCATCTTT
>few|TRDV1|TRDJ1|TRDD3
CALGEQKPGFTGGRNTDKLIF
TGTGCTCTTGGGGAACAAAAACCAGGCTTCACTGGGGGACGCAACACCGATAAACTCATCTTT
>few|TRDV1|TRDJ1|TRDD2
CALGASSYGVLEPSDKLIF
TGTGCTCTTGGGGCTAGTTCCTACGGAGTGCTTGAACCCAGCGATAAACTCATCTTT
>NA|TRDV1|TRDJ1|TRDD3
CALGELSSLVLGDWRGTDKLIF
TGTGCTCTTGGGGAACTAAGCTCCCTTGTACTGGGGGATTGGAGGGGGACCGATAAACTCATCTTT
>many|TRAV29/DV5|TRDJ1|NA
CAASANLPPILGDKLIF
TGTGCAGCAAGCGCTAACCTTCCTCCTATACTGGGCGATAAACTCATCTTT
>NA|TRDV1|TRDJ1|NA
CALGENSCGYFTDKLIF
TGTGCTCTTGGGGAAAACTCTTGCGGGTATTTCACCGATAAACTCATCTTT
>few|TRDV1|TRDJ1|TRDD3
CALGAPSGVVLGADKLIF
TGTGCTCTTGGGGCGCCTTCCGGCGTCGTACTGGGGGCCGATAAACTCATCTTT
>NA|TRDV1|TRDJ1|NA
CALGEPPSYGGYYTDKLIF
TGTGCTCTTGGGGAACCCCCTTCCTACGGGGGATATTACACCGATAAACTCATCTTT
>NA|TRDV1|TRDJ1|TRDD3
CALGESAYLTKNSPIHWGIRGDKLIF
TGTGCTCTTGGGGAATCCGCTTATCTAACAAAAAATTCCCCAATTCACTGGGGGATAAGAGGCGATAAACTCATCTTT